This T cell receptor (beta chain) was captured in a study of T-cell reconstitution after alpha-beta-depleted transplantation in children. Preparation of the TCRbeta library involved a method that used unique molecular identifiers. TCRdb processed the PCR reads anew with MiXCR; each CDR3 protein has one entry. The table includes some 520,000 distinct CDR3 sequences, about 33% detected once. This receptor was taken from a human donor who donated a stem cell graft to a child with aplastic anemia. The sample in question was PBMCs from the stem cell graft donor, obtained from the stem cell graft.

In DNA form, the CDR3 reads TGTGCCTGGAGTCAACTCGGGAGCCAGAGCTCCTACGAGCAGTACTTC. Amino acids: CAWSQLGSQSSYEQYF. This sequence joins TRBV30 and TRBJ2-7; the D gene is possibly TRBD2 (6 bases). There are 16 residues in the CDR3. V lost 2 bases and J 0 bases, leaving 17 bases between the germline ends. Germline loops: CDR1 GTSNPN, CDR2 SVGIG (reference sequence).